These 13 T cell receptor beta chains were all obtained from the same sample, sequenced in a study of human T cells and chemical hapten exposure (dated by TCRdb to about 2021). The intended sense of this specimen's time point label: healthy volunteer bleed at 6 weeks. Total RNA was isolated from unfractionated whole blood collected in Tempus Blood RNA tubes. The library came from RACE. Instrument used: NextSeq 500. Using fastp trimming at Q25 and MiXCR clonotype assembly, TCRdb reanalyzed the public sequencing data and kept in-frame beta chains. Rows are unified per CDR3 protein, each entry keeping the most common DNA and genes. The sample table lists around 45,000 distinct CDR3 sequences, around 3.4% of them with a count of one. Approximately 5% of the sample goes to the ten largest clones. Material for sequencing was whole blood. Receptors originate from a human donor in good health. Some clones in this sample may be carry-over from other donors' samples.

This clonotype occurred once. This may be a read error: a much more frequent sequence differs by one nucleotide. The chain uses TRBV27 and TRBJ1-6; the D gene is possibly TRBD1 (6 bases). Germline V gene sequence: CDR1 MNHEY, CDR2 SMNVEV (reference sequence). The CDR3 sequence is 15 residues long. CDR3 sequence: CASSLSDRFNLPLHF. The CDR3 bases are TGTGCCAGCAGTTTATCGGACAGATTTAATTTACCCCTCCACTTT.

In its sample, this clonotype was seen many times. The J gene is TRBJ2-2, the V gene TRBV12-3 or TRBV12-4, with D uncertain. The CDR3 loop spans 15 amino acids. Trimming stripped 3 bases from V and 0 bases from J, with 8 bases between. This CDR3 is CASSLAGANTGELFF. CDR3 DNA: TGTGCCAGCAGTTTGGCAGGAGCGAACACCGGGGAGCTGTTTTTT.

This clonotype has a handful of counts. V and J are TRBV5-1 and TRBJ1-1; maybe TRBD1 (6 bases). Germline V gene sequence: CDR1 SGHRS, CDR2 YFSETQ. V was clipped by 5 bases and J by 1 base, with 12 bases between them. The CDR3 is made up of 14 amino acids. CDR3 in DNA: TGCGCCAGCAGTACGGGACACCAGAACACTGAAGCTTTCTTT. Translated: CASSTGHQNTEAFF.

In its sample, this clonotype was seen many times. J is TRBJ2-3 and V is TRBV29-1, with 8 bases fitting TRBD1. The CDR3 extends over 13 amino acids. The J segment lost 0 bases and the V segment lost 6 bases, leaving 2 bases of the junction unmatched. Germline V gene lookup returns CDR1 SQVTM and CDR2 ANQGSEA. CDR3 sequence (DNA): TGCAGCGTAGGACAGGGTAGCACAGATACGCAGTATTTT. Protein product: CSVGQGSTDTQYF.

This clonotype was seen at least ten times. The chain carries TRBV14 and TRBJ1-5; 7 bases align to TRBD1. Germline assignment: CDR1 SGHDN and CDR2 FVKESK. The CDR3 consists of 14 residues. The J segment lost 4 bases and the V segment lost 1 base, leaving 1 base of the junction unmatched. The CDR3 DNA sequence: TGTGCCAGCAGCCAAGCAGGGGGGAATCAGCCCCAGCATTTT. Translation: CASSQAGGNQPQHF.

This clonotype was seen more than once but under ten times. This rearrangement joins TRBV6-6 to TRBJ2-4, with D tentatively TRBD1 or TRBD2 (7 bases each). The germline gives CDR1 MNHNY, CDR2 SVGAGI (reference sequence). The CDR3 runs 16 residues. Trimming removed 6 bases at V and 4 bases at J, with 19 bases between. DNA for the CDR3: TGTGCCAGCAGAAACTACAGGGGAGGGGGGAAAAACATTCAGTACTTC. The encoded protein is CASRNYRGGGKNIQYF.

The chain combines TRBV2 with TRBJ1-1, with no clear D. The CDR3 runs to 13 residues. Trimming removed 0 bases at V and 8 bases at J, with 10 bases between. CDR1 and CDR2 from the germline V gene are SNHLY and FYNNEI. DNA for the CDR3: TGTGCCAGCAGTGAAGCTCCGAGGTCAGAAGCTTTCTTT. Protein product: CASSEAPRSEAFF.

This clonotype has at least ten counts. This chain joins TRBV18 and TRBJ1-1; D might be TRBD1 (5 bases). The CDR3 is 14 residues long. V was shortened by 3 bases and J by 5 bases, with 13 bases between the two germline ends. Germline CDR1 reads KGHSH; CDR2 reads LQKENI. This chain's CDR3 is CASSPGAEGTEAFF. DNA of the CDR3: TGTGCCAGCTCACCGGGTGCTGAGGGGACTGAAGCTTTCTTT.

Ten or more counts support this clonotype. V usage is TRBV18 and J usage is TRBJ1-2; TRBD1 agrees at 9 bases. With 6 bases clipped from V and 4 bases from J, the junction kept 6 bases outside the gene matches. CDR1 KGHSH and CDR2 LQKENI come from the germline V gene. CDR3 length: 14 amino acids. CDR3 sequence: CASSSLDRGYGYTF. The CDR3 DNA sequence: TGTGCCAGCTCGTCCCTGGACAGGGGCTATGGCTACACCTTC.

This clonotype occurred many times. This chain joins TRBV29-1 and TRBJ1-1, with D possibly TRBD1 on 6 matching bases. The germline gives CDR1 SQVTM, CDR2 ANQGSEA. V was pared by 4 bases and J by 7 bases, with 13 bases between. The CDR3 runs 12 residues. The CDR3 DNA follows: TGCAGCGTTGCGACAGGAGGACTTGAAGCTTTCTTT. Its protein is CSVATGGLEAFF.

This clonotype was detected many times. V is TRBV29-1 and J is TRBJ1-1; unclear D gene. V shed 6 bases and J shed 1 base, with 9 bases lying between them. The germline gives CDR1 SQVTM, CDR2 ANQGSEA. The CDR3 spans 12 residues. CDR3 bases: TGCAGCGTGGGAAAAGCGAACACTGAAGCTTTCTTT. Translating gives CSVGKANTEAFF.

In its sample, this clonotype was seen a few times. The chain carries TRBV28 and TRBJ1-5; D unresolved. The CDR3 has 15 amino acids. Germline V lookup: CDR1 MDHEN, CDR2 SYDVKM. V lost 2 bases and J lost 3, with 11 bases in between. The CDR3 loop reads CASSLQHGNNQPQHF. The CDR3 bases are TGTGCCAGCAGTTTACAGCACGGGAACAATCAGCCCCAGCATTTT.

V gene TRBV6-1 combines with J gene TRBJ1-1; possible D gene TRBD1, 6 bases. CDR1 is MNHNS and CDR2 is SASEGT in the germline V gene. V was pared by 7 bases and J by 3 bases, with 21 bases between. There are 16 residues in the CDR3. CDR3 loop: CASNLQGILLDTEAFF. CDR3 DNA: TGTGCCAGCAATCTTCAGGGGATACTGTTGGACACTGAAGCTTTCTTT.